The 27 T cell receptor beta chains below come from one sample, sequenced in a study of type 1 regulatory T cells. Each CDR3 protein gets one entry after TCRdb re-called the reads with MiXCR. The sample includes about 62,000 distinct CDR3 sequences, approximately 60% of them seen just once. These TCRs are of unknown antigen specificity. Material for sequencing was cultured non-Tr1 T cells, either the whole culture or a sorted T cell fraction (not recorded which). The receptors shown here come from a human donor in good health.

CDR3: CASSSVSGLGNQPQHF. The DNA of the CDR3 is TGTGCCAGCAGCTCCGTTTCGGGGCTCGGCAATCAGCCCCAGCATTTT. The chain links TRBV28 to TRBJ1-5, with D maybe TRBD1 (5 bases). The CDR3 spans 16 residues. V shed 6 bases and J shed 2 bases, with 17 bases lying between them. The germline V gene has CDR1 MDHEN and CDR2 SYDVKM.

This rearrangement joins TRBV12-3 or TRBV12-4 to TRBJ2-1; TRBD2 aligns across 9 bases. After removal of 0 bases from V and 1 base from J, the junction contained 4 bases not matched to a gene. This CDR3 contains 17 residues. The CDR3 loop is CASSLATSGLSYNEQFF. The CDR3 nucleotides read TGTGCCAGCAGTTTAGCTACTAGCGGGTTATCCTACAATGAGCAGTTCTTC.

J is TRBJ2-1 and V is TRBV18, with 11 nucleotides matching TRBD2. The trim removed 0 bases at V and 7 bases at J, leaving 2 bases unmatched. The CDR3 is 15 amino acids. Per germline, CDR1 KGHSH and CDR2 LQKENI. The CDR3 nucleotides are TGTGCCAGCTCACCACCTAGCGGGAGGGGAAATGAGCAGTTCTTC. Amino acids: CASSPPSGRGNEQFF.

The V and J genes are TRBV6-5 and TRBJ1-2, with a possible D match to TRBD1 (6 bases). The CDR3 loop spans 13 amino acids. Germline V gene data show CDR1 as MNHEY and CDR2 as SVGAGI. The CDR3 sequence is CASSPGADYGYTF. The CDR3 nucleotides read TGTGCATCAAGTCCGGGGGCAGACTATGGCTACACCTTC.

The rearrangement joins TRBV7-2 to TRBJ2-4; the D is unclear. Trimming removed 2 bases at V and 5 bases at J, with 10 bases between. Germline V gene sequence: CDR1 SGHTA, CDR2 FQGNSA. The CDR3 is 14 amino acids. CDR3 nucleotides: TGTGCCAGCAGCTTAAACCTTTTCCAAAACATTCAGTACTTC. Translating gives CASSLNLFQNIQYF.

This clonotype was detected a few times. The chain carries TRBV7-9 and TRBJ2-4; weak D call: TRBD2 (5 bases). Trimming cost V 5 bases and J 3 bases, with 17 bases left between them. The CDR3 is 16 amino acids. Germline V gives CDR1 SEHNR, CDR2 FQNEAQ (reference sequence). CDR3: CASSRFTRNGKNIQYF. The CDR3 region has the DNA TGTGCCAGCAGCCGATTTACTAGGAATGGCAAAAACATTCAGTACTTC.

By share of the sample, this clonotype is medium-sized. The chain recombines TRBV20-1 with TRBJ2-7; 13 bases align to TRBD2. The V gene's germline CDR1 is DFQATT and CDR2 SNEGSKA (reference sequence). V was clipped by 4 bases and J by 7 bases; unmatched bases: 7. The CDR3 is 14 residues long. The CDR3 DNA follows: TGCAGTGCTACCGGACTAGCGGGAGCGCAAGAGCAGTACTTC. It codes for CSATGLAGAQEQYF.

This chain uses TRBV6-6 with TRBJ2-5, with 7 positions matching TRBD2. The V and J ends lost 2 bases and 3 bases, in that order; junction bases with no gene match: 15. Germline V gene data show CDR1 as MNHNY and CDR2 as SVGAGI (reference sequence). This CDR3 is built from 18 residues. Here the CDR3 DNA reads TGTGCCAGCAGTTACCCGAAACAGCGGGACGATCGAAAAGAGACCCAGTACTTC. It encodes CASSYPKQRDDRKETQYF.

As DNA, the CDR3 is TGTGCCAGCAGCTTAACCCAGAGTCAGCCCCAGCATTTT. It yields the protein CASSLTQSQPQHF. The chain employs TRBV7-6 and TRBJ1-5; no clear D gene. CDR3 length: 13 amino acids. In germline, CDR1 is SGHVS, CDR2 FNYEAQ. V was clipped by 2 bases and J by 6 bases, with 8 bases between them.

This sequence joins TRBV20-1 and TRBJ2-1; TRBD2 agrees at 10 bases. The germline V gene encodes CDR1 DFQATT and CDR2 SNEGSKA (reference sequence). The CDR3 is 15 residues long. Germline trimming cut 6 bases from V and 3 bases from J; bases unmatched to any gene: 8. The CDR3 nucleotides are TGCAGTGCGGAGGTCTGGACTAGCGGCTACAATGAGCAGTTCTTC. Amino acids: CSAEVWTSGYNEQFF.

This clonotype qualifies as medium-sized. The chain uses TRBV4-3 and TRBJ2-2, with D possibly called TRBD1 or TRBD2 (6 bases each). This CDR3 has 17 residues. Germline CDR1 and CDR2: LGHNA and YSLEER. Trimming cost V 0 bases and J 6 bases, with 17 bases left between them. CDR3 coding DNA: TGCGCCAGCAGCCAAGATACAGCGGGCAGGGGTTCCGGGGAGCTGTTTTTT. Translation: CASSQDTAGRGSGELFF.

Judged by abundance, this clonotype is medium-sized (0.01 to 0.1%). The gene calls are TRBV7-2 and TRBJ2-7, with a possible D match to TRBD1 (6 bases). This CDR3 comprises 15 residues. Trimming pared 1 base from V and 0 bases from J, leaving 10 bases between. CDR1 is SGHTA, CDR2 FQGNSA, per germline. This CDR3 reads CASSLGGHYSYEQYF. The CDR3 nucleotides are TGTGCCAGCAGCTTAGGGGGACATTACTCCTACGAGCAGTACTTC.

V and J are TRBV11-2 and TRBJ2-2; D gene unclear. V was trimmed by 0 bases and J by 0 bases, leaving 11 bases between them. CDR1 SGHAT and CDR2 FQNNGV come from the germline V gene. This CDR3 comprises 17 residues. The CDR3 here is CASSLDVRPPNTGELFF. The CDR3 DNA sequence: TGTGCCAGCAGCTTAGATGTCCGTCCTCCGAACACCGGGGAGCTGTTTTTT.

The chain's CDR3 is CASSKGLGGDAKNIQYF. In DNA form, the CDR3 reads TGTGCCAGCAGCAAAGGGCTGGGGGGCGATGCCAAAAACATTCAGTACTTC. This rearrangement joins TRBV21-1 to TRBJ2-4; the table assigns TRBD1, which was not confirmed against the DNA. TRBV21-1 counts as a pseudogene. CDR3 length: 17 amino acids.

This sequence joins TRBV19 and TRBJ2-5, with D perhaps TRBD2 (6 bases). The germline V gene has CDR1 LNHDA and CDR2 SQIVND (reference sequence). CDR3 length equals 14 residues. Trimming shortened V by 3 bases and J by 2 bases, and 10 bases separated the two germline ends. The CDR3 DNA is TGTGCCAGTAGTATGAGGGAGGCGCAAGAGACCCAGTACTTC. Its translation is CASSMREAQETQYF.

The table lists this clonotype with a few counts. This chain joins TRBV5-1 and TRBJ1-6, with D perhaps TRBD1 (5 bases). With 4 bases removed from V and 12 bases from J, the gap between germline ends came to 20 bases. CDR3 size: 15 residues. The germline CDR1 and CDR2 sequences are SGHRS and YFSETQ. The CDR3 here is CASSLAGAKLGPLHF. The CDR3 DNA reads as TGCGCCAGCAGCCTAGCCGGGGCTAAGCTGGGACCCCTCCACTTT.

This clonotype was detected once. In nucleotides, the CDR3 is TGTGCCAGCAGCGACGCAGGGTCCTACGAGCAGTACTTC. It yields the protein CASSDAGSYEQYF. The V call is TRBV5-6, the J call TRBJ2-7; TRBD1 is a possible D gene (5 bases). This CDR3 spans 13 amino acids. Trimming left V 4 bases short and J 1 base short, with 9 bases between. The germline CDR1 and CDR2 sequences are SGHDT and YYEEEE.

The rearrangement links TRBV7-2 to TRBJ1-4; D not resolved. The V gene's germline CDR1 is SGHTA and CDR2 FQGNSA. V was trimmed by 5 bases and J by 0 bases, leaving 10 bases between them. This CDR3 region has 15 residues. The chain's CDR3 is CASSPQATTNEKLFF. DNA of the CDR3: TGTGCCAGCAGCCCGCAGGCCACAACTAATGAAAAACTGTTTTTT.

The chain joins TRBV18 to TRBJ1-1; maybe TRBD1 (5 bases). The CDR3 runs to 16 residues. Germline lookup yields CDR1 KGHSH and CDR2 LQKENI. The V end was cut by 3 bases, the J end by 1 base, with 15 bases between. CDR3 DNA sequence: TGTGCCAGCTCACCGGCGGAGGGGCTGTCGAACACTGAAGCTTTCTTT. This codes for CASSPAEGLSNTEAFF.

This clonotype has just a few counts. The V and J genes are TRBV4-2 and TRBJ2-7; TRBD2 matches 11 bases. The CDR3 has 15 amino acids. Germline V lookup: CDR1 LGHNA, CDR2 YNFKEQ. The junction had 4 bases not matched to a gene; V was cut back by 1 base and J by 5 bases. For the CDR3, the DNA is TGTGCCAGCAGCCAAGTAACTAGCGGGAGTGACGAGCAGTACTTC. Protein sequence: CASSQVTSGSDEQYF.

The chain links TRBV4-3 to TRBJ2-2; D may match TRBD1 or TRBD2 (5 bases each). V was shortened by 4 bases and J by 2 bases, with 14 bases between the two germline ends. Germline loops: CDR1 LGHNA, CDR2 YSLEER. The CDR3 totals 16 residues. CDR3 in DNA: TGCGCCAGCAGCCGCACCCGAGGGGATAACACCGGGGAGCTGTTTTTT. It encodes CASSRTRGDNTGELFF.

The V call is TRBV19, the J call TRBJ2-5; TRBD2 matches 7 bases. The CDR3 is 13 amino acids. Per germline, CDR1 LNHDA and CDR2 SQIVND (reference sequence). V shed 6 bases and J 1 base; nucleotides not matched to a gene: 2. CDR3 sequence: CASRAGVQETQYF. The CDR3 nucleotides are TGTGCCAGTAGGGCGGGGGTCCAAGAGACCCAGTACTTC.

The rearrangement uses TRBV4-1 and TRBJ1-5; D call uncertain. CDR1 and CDR2 from the germline V gene are MGHRA and YSYEKL. Trimming shortened V by 0 bases and J by 0 bases, and 9 bases separated the two germline ends. The CDR3 length is 16 residues. The DNA for the CDR3 is TGCGCCAGCAGCCAAGAGGGCGGGAATAGCAATCAGCCCCAGCATTTT. It yields the protein CASSQEGGNSNQPQHF.

This clonotype was counted only a few times. V usage is TRBV7-9 and J usage is TRBJ2-5; D call uncertain. Trimming stripped 1 base from V and 5 bases from J, with 8 bases between. The CDR3 runs 13 residues. Germline V gene sequence: CDR1 SEHNR, CDR2 FQNEAQ (reference sequence). Here the CDR3 reads CASSLGWSETQYF. The DNA for the CDR3 is TGTGCCAGCAGCTTAGGTTGGTCTGAGACCCAGTACTTC.

CDR3 DNA sequence: TGTGCCAGCAGTAAAAGCCTAGCGGACAATGAGCAGTTCTTC. It is translated as CASSKSLADNEQFF. The V and J genes are TRBV6-6 and TRBJ2-1; TRBD2 aligns across 7 bases. There are 14 residues in the CDR3. Germline V CDR1 and CDR2: MNHNY, SVGAGI (reference sequence). Trimming removed 5 bases from V and 5 bases from J; junction bases left unmatched: 6.

This clonotype was recorded only once. The chain has TRBV7-2 and TRBJ2-2; 7 nucleotides line up with TRBD1. Germline V gene sequence: CDR1 SGHTA, CDR2 FQGNSA. Trimming removed 5 bases from V and 5 bases from J; junction bases left unmatched: 17. This CDR3 is 18 amino acids long. The CDR3 nucleotides are TGTGCCAGCAGCCGCACAGGGACAGCGAGACGACGTACCGGGGAGCTGTTTTTT. Residues: CASSRTGTARRRTGELFF.

The chain has TRBV4-2 and TRBJ2-7, with 16 bases aligning to TRBD2. This CDR3 spans 18 amino acids. Trimming took 2 bases from V and 5 from J; bases not matched to a gene: 9. Per the germline V gene, CDR1 is LGHNA and CDR2 is YNFKEQ. As DNA, the CDR3 is TGTGCCAGCAGCCAATTTACCGGGACTAGCGGGAGGGCTAACGAGCAGTACTTC. Its translation: CASSQFTGTSGRANEQYF.